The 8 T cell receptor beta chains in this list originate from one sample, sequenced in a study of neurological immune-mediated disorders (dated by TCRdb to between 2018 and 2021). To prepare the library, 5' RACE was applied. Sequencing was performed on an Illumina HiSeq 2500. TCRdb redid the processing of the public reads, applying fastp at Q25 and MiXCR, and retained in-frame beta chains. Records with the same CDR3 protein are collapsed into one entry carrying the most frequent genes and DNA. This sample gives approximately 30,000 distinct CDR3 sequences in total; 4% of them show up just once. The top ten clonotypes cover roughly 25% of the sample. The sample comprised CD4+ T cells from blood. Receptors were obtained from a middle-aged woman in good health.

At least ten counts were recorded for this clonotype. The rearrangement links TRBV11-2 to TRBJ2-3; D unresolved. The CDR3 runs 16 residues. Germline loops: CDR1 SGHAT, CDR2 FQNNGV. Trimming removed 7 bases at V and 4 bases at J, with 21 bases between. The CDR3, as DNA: TGTGCCAGCACCAAACCCCGGTTCCCCTCTGCAGATACGCAGTATTTT. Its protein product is CASTKPRFPSADTQYF.

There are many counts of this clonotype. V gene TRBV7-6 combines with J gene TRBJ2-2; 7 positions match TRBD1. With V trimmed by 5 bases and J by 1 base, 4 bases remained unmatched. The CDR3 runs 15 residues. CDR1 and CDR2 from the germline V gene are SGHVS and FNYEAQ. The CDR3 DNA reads TGTGCCAGCAGCGCCCGGGACAGGAACACCGGGGAGCTGTTTTTT. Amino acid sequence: CASSARDRNTGELFF. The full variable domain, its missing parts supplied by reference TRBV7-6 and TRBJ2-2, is GAGVSQSPRYKVTKRGQDVALRCDPISGHVSLYWYRQALGQGPEFLTYFNYEAQQDKSGLPNDRFSAERPEGSISTLTIQRTEQRDSAMYRCASSARDRNTGELFFGEGSRLTVL.

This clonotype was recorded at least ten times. This CDR3 reads CASSLTSRASETQYF. CDR3 coding DNA: TGCGCCAGCAGCTTGACGAGCAGGGCCAGCGAGACCCAGTACTTC. J is TRBJ2-5 and V is TRBV5-1, with D possibly TRBD1 on 5 matching bases. This CDR3 is 15 amino acids long. Between the trimmed V and J ends, which lost 1 base and 5 bases, there was a span of 15 bases. The germline CDR1 and CDR2 sequences are SGHRS and YFSETQ.

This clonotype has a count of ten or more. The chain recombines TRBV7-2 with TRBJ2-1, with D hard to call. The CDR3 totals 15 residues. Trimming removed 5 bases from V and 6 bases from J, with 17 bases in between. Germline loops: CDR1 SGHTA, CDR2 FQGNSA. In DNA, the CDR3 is TGTGCCAGCAGCGAGAGGTCTGGTTTCGGCAATGAGCAGTTCTTC. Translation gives CASSERSGFGNEQFF. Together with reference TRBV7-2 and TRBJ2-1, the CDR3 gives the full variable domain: GAGVSQSPSNKVTEKGKDVELRCDPISGHTALYWYRQSLGQGLEFLIYFQGNSAPDKSGLPSDRFSAERTGGSVSTLTIQRTQQEDSAVYLCASSERSGFGNEQFFGPGTRLTVL.

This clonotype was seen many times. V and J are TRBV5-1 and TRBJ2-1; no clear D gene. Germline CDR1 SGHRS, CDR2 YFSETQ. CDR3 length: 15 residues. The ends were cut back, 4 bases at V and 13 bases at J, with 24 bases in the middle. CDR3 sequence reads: CASSPPDKGFGLQFF. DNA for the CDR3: TGCGCCAGCAGCCCGCCCGACAAGGGTTTCGGATTACAGTTCTTC.

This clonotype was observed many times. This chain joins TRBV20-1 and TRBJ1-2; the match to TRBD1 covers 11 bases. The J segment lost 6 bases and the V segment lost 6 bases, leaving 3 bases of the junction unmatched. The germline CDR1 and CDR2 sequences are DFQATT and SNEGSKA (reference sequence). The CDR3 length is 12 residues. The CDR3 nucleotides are TGCAGTGCAGCGGACAGGGGGCATGGCTACACCTTC. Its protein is CSAADRGHGYTF.

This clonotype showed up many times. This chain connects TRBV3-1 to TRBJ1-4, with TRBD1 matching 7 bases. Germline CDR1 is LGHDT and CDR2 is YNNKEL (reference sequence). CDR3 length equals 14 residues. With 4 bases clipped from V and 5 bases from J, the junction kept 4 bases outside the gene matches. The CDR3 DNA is TGTGCCAGCAGCCGGACAGGCGCGAATGAAAAACTGTTTTTT. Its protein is CASSRTGANEKLFF. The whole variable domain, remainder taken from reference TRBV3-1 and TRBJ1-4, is DTAVSQTPKYLVTQMGNDKSIKCEQNLGHDTMYWYKQDSKKFLKIMFSYNNKELIINETVPNRFSPKSPDKAHLNLHINSLELGDSAVYFCASSRTGANEKLFFGSGTQLSVL.

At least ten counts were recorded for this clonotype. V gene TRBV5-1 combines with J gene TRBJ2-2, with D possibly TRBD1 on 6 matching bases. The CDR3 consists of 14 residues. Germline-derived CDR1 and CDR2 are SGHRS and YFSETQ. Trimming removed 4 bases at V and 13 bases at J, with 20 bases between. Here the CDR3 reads CASSPQDSTFLLFF. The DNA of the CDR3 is TGCGCCAGCAGCCCTCAGGACAGCACTTTTTTGCTGTTTTTT.